These 29 T cell receptor beta chains originate from one sample sequenced in a study of T cells in Graves' hyperthyroidism and ophthalmopathy. Researchers amplified the TCR beta CDR3 regions from RNA transcripts. With the HTBI primer set, the TCR CDR3 went through a first round of RT-PCR. TCRdb reanalysed the multiplex PCR reads using MiXCR and keeps one entry per CDR3 protein. In the table there are fewer than 750,000 distinct CDR3 sequences, approximately 14% of which are singletons. The specimen was blood. These receptors came from a woman in her thirties or forties with Graves' ophthalmopathy.

Ten or more counts support this clonotype. CDR3 sequence reads: CASSFEDNRGQYF. The CDR3, as DNA: TGTGCCAGCAGCTTCGAGGATAATAGAGGGCAGTACTTC. The chain is built from TRBV11-2 and TRBJ2-7; D remains ambiguous. CDR1 is SGHAT, CDR2 FQNNGV, per germline. The V gene lost 3 bases and the J gene lost 9 bases, with 15 bases spanning the gap. The CDR3 sequence is 13 residues long.

This clonotype has just a few counts. In DNA form, the CDR3 reads TGTGCCAGCAGCCACTCCGGGACAGGGAGGTATGGCTACACCTTC. Residues: CASSHSGTGRYGYTF. The chain couples TRBV3-1 to TRBJ1-2; TRBD1 matches 9 bases. CDR3 length: 15 residues. Germline V gene lookup returns CDR1 LGHDT and CDR2 YNNKEL (reference sequence). V lost 3 bases, J lost 5 bases, and 7 bases stayed unmatched.

CDR3 DNA: TGTGCCAGCCACGGGTTTCCCTACGAGCAGTACTTC. This sequence encodes CASHGFPYEQYF. The rearrangement joins TRBV28 to TRBJ2-7; D is unresolved. The germline CDR1 and CDR2 sequences are MDHEN and SYDVKM. V lost 8 bases to trimming and J lost 2 bases, with 10 bases between them. The CDR3 totals 12 residues.

The chain combines TRBV6-1 with TRBJ1-2; 7 bases match TRBD1. Per the germline V gene, CDR1 is MNHNS and CDR2 is SASEGT. With V trimmed by 8 bases and J by 2 bases, 8 bases remained unmatched. CDR3 length equals 14 residues. The CDR3 is CASLGKGQNYGYTF. CDR3 DNA: TGTGCCAGCCTCGGGAAGGGACAGAACTATGGCTACACCTTC.

This clonotype was recorded at least ten times. The J gene is TRBJ1-2, the V gene TRBV20-1; 9 bases fit TRBD1. The V segment lost 8 bases and the J segment 6 bases; nucleotides outside the gene matches: 7. The CDR3 totals 12 residues. Germline V gives CDR1 DFQATT, CDR2 SNEGSKA (reference sequence). The CDR3 loop reads CSSGDRVNGYTF. As DNA, the CDR3 is TGCAGTAGTGGGGACAGGGTTAATGGCTACACCTTC.

The rearrangement uses TRBV28 and TRBJ2-7; 8 positions match TRBD2. J was trimmed by 5 bases and V by 5 bases; bases with no gene match: 14. Germline V gene data show CDR1 as MDHEN and CDR2 as SYDVKM. The CDR3 spans 16 residues. The CDR3 DNA reads TGTGCCAGCAGTCTAAACGGGAGGGCCAGAAGCCACGAGCAGTACTTC. It translates to CASSLNGRARSHEQYF.

The V and J genes are TRBV6-2 or TRBV6-3 and TRBJ2-7, with D unresolved. Germline CDR1 reads MNHEY; CDR2 reads SVGEGT. This CDR3 has 15 residues. Trimming left V 8 bases short and J 3 bases short, with 20 bases between. The CDR3, as DNA: TGTGCCAGCTCACCACCGGCGGCCAGGAGCTACGAGCAGTACTTC. It yields the protein CASSPPAARSYEQYF.

The chain is built from TRBV5-1 and TRBJ2-7; D gene unclear. Germline assignment: CDR1 SGHRS and CDR2 YFSETQ. Between the trimmed V and J ends, which lost 5 bases and 2 bases, there was a span of 8 bases. The CDR3 is 12 amino acids. CDR3 sequence reads: CASRVTAYEQYF. CDR3 nucleotide sequence: TGCGCCAGCAGGGTCACGGCCTACGAGCAGTACTTC.

Note on this clonotype: A much larger clonotype is one base distant, so this may be a read error. The rearrangement joins TRBV13 to TRBJ2-2, with TRBD1 identical over 8 bases. V dropped 0 bases and J dropped 14; count of bases not matched to a gene: 14. CDR1 PRHDT and CDR2 FYEKMQ come from the germline V gene (reference sequence). The CDR3 length is 16 residues. The CDR3 here is CASSLGPGGEIGDLFF. As DNA, the CDR3 is TGTGCCAGCAGCTTAGGCCCAGGGGGCGAAATTGGAGATCTGTTTTTT.

This clonotype was seen ten or more times. The chain couples TRBV4-2 to TRBJ2-7; 11 nucleotides align to TRBD2. The CDR3 totals 17 residues. CDR1 and CDR2 (germline): LGHNA, YNFKEQ. With V trimmed by 0 bases and J by 3 bases, 7 bases remained unmatched. CDR3 DNA sequence: TGTGCCAGCAGCCAAGAGTCGGGGGGACTAGCGGTCTACGAGCAGTACTTC. Translating gives CASSQESGGLAVYEQYF.

This clonotype was counted ten times or more. J is TRBJ2-7 and V is TRBV28; D may be TRBD2 (5 bases). Germline lookup yields CDR1 MDHEN and CDR2 SYDVKM. This CDR3 has 15 residues. The V end lost 3 bases, the J end lost 3 bases, and 15 bases lay between the germline ends. The CDR3 nucleotides are TGTGCCAGCAGTTTTCCTCGGGTTGAGGGCTACGAGCAGTACTTC. Its protein is CASSFPRVEGYEQYF.

This clonotype was seen repeatedly, ten times or more. The chain has TRBV7-2 and TRBJ2-4, with TRBD2 identical over 8 bases. V was pared by 0 bases and J by 3 bases, with 10 bases of the junction left unmatched. The CDR3 length is 18 residues. Germline CDR1 reads SGHTA; CDR2 reads FQGNSA. The CDR3 DNA reads as TGTGCCAGCAGCTTAGCGAGGGCGGGGGGCGTCGTCAAAAACATTCAGTACTTC. It is translated as CASSLARAGGVVKNIQYF.

The table lists this clonotype with many counts. The chain joins TRBV6-2 or TRBV6-3 to TRBJ2-7; a weak D match, TRBD2 (5 bases). This CDR3 is 13 amino acids long. V was pared by 7 bases and J by 3 bases, with 13 bases between. Per the germline V gene, CDR1 is MNHEY and CDR2 is SVGEGT. CDR3 nucleotide sequence: TGTGCCAGCACCCGAGAGGGCATCTACGAGCAGTACTTC. This gives the protein CASTREGIYEQYF.

This clonotype showed up many times. In DNA form, the CDR3 reads TGTGCCAGCAGTATCGGACAGGGGGTTCAAGCTTTCTTT. Its protein is CASSIGQGVQAFF. The J gene is TRBJ1-1, the V gene TRBV6-1; 10 bases align to TRBD1. J was trimmed by 9 bases and V by 5 bases; bases with no gene match: 6. The CDR3 is made up of 13 amino acids. Per germline, CDR1 MNHNS and CDR2 SASEGT.

V and J are TRBV19 and TRBJ1-5; a possible D gene is TRBD1 (6 bases). Germline-derived CDR1 and CDR2 are LNHDA and SQIVND (reference sequence). Between the trimmed V and J ends, which lost 3 bases and 7 bases, there was a span of 13 bases. This CDR3 region has 14 residues. As DNA, the CDR3 is TGTGCCAGTAGTATTTTGGGGGGCCGGCAGCCCCAGCATTTT. Amino acid sequence: CASSILGGRQPQHF.

The chain joins TRBV6-1 to TRBJ1-1; unclear D gene. Per the germline V gene, CDR1 is MNHNS and CDR2 is SASEGT. There are 20 residues in the CDR3. V lost 7 bases to trimming and J lost 0 bases, with 30 bases between them. The CDR3 is CASTQYRWPSGDSMNTEAFF. CDR3 DNA sequence: TGTGCCAGCACCCAATACAGATGGCCGTCAGGAGACTCCATGAACACTGAAGCTTTCTTT.

This clonotype has at least ten counts. This chain links TRBV6-2 or TRBV6-3 with TRBJ2-2; D unresolved. Germline V gene lookup returns CDR1 MNHEY and CDR2 SVGEGT. The V end was cut by 6 bases, the J end by 6 bases, with 11 bases between. This CDR3 has 13 residues. For the CDR3, the DNA is TGTGCCAGCAGAGACTTGAGAGCCGGGGAGCTGTTTTTT. It yields the protein CASRDLRAGELFF.

This clonotype was seen repeatedly, ten times or more. The gene calls are TRBV12-3 or TRBV12-4 and TRBJ1-2, with D unclear. The V end was cut by 10 bases, the J end by 1 base, with 13 bases between. This CDR3 is 13 amino acids long. CDR3 nucleotides: TGTGCCACCCACGAAGCGGGTAACTATGGCTACACCTTC. Protein product: CATHEAGNYGYTF.

This chain joins TRBV7-3 and TRBJ2-2; maybe TRBD2 (6 bases). Trimming removed 4 bases at V and 4 bases at J, with 10 bases between. In germline, CDR1 is SGHTA, CDR2 FQGTGA. CDR3 length: 14 residues. CDR3 protein: CASSSGTPTGELFF. As DNA, the CDR3 is TGTGCCAGCAGCTCCGGGACTCCCACCGGGGAGCTGTTTTTT.

The genes are TRBV25-1 and TRBJ2-7, with 15 bases that match TRBD2. V gave up 8 bases and J gave up 7 bases; unmatched junction bases: 12. Germline values: CDR1 MGHDK, CDR2 SYGVNS. This CDR3 contains 16 residues. The DNA of the CDR3 is TGTGCCAGCTCTCGGACTAGCGGGAGGGCTAGCACTGAGCAGTACTTC. This sequence encodes CASSRTSGRASTEQYF.

This clonotype appeared many times. CDR3: CSVNQGSGNQPQHF. As DNA, the CDR3 is TGCAGCGTAAACCAGGGGTCCGGCAATCAGCCCCAGCATTTT. This chain links TRBV29-1 with TRBJ1-5; possibly TRBD1 for D (6 bases). CDR3 size: 14 residues. The V and J ends lost 6 bases and 2 bases respectively, with 14 bases between them. Germline-derived CDR1 and CDR2 are SQVTM and ANQGSEA.

In this sample, this clonotype turned up many times. CDR3 protein: CASRHGDSEAFF. The CDR3 nucleotides are TGTGCCAGCAGACATGGGGACAGTGAAGCTTTCTTT. This chain joins TRBV28 and TRBJ1-1; 7 bases are a match to TRBD1. Per germline, CDR1 MDHEN and CDR2 SYDVKM. V was pared by 6 bases and J by 7 bases, with 5 bases of the junction left unmatched. The CDR3 covers 12 residues.

This rearrangement joins TRBV12-5 to TRBJ1-2, with D possibly being TRBD1 (6 bases). Germline V gene sequence: CDR1 LGHNT, CDR2 FRNRAP. The CDR3 runs to 14 residues. Trimming removed 1 base from V and 7 bases from J, with 13 bases in between. The CDR3 sequence is CASGLDNRATGYTF. In DNA form, the CDR3 reads TGTGCTAGTGGTTTGGATAACAGGGCGACTGGCTACACCTTC.

The chain recombines TRBV7-8 with TRBJ2-7; the D is unclear. CDR3 size: 13 residues. Germline assignment: CDR1 SGHVS and CDR2 FQNEAQ. The V end was cut by 1 base, the J end by 6 bases, with 10 bases between. The CDR3 region has the DNA TGTGCCAGCAGCTTAGGAACGGTTGGCGAGCAGTACTTC. Its protein product is CASSLGTVGEQYF.

This chain links TRBV7-9 with TRBJ2-7, with 7 bases matching TRBD1. The CDR3 has 15 residues. Losses at the gene ends were 5 bases for V and 4 bases for J; bases not matched to a gene: 11. Germline assignment: CDR1 SEHNR and CDR2 FQNEAQ (reference sequence). The CDR3: CASSPNDRARYEQYF. The CDR3, as DNA: TGTGCCAGCAGCCCCAATGACAGGGCAAGGTACGAGCAGTACTTC.

In this sample, this clonotype turned up many times. The chain uses TRBV7-9 and TRBJ1-1; D is ambiguous. The CDR3 contains 10 residues. V lost 11 bases, J lost 6 bases, and 10 bases lay in between. CDR1 and CDR2 (germline): SEHNR, FQNEAQ (reference sequence). DNA of the CDR3: TGTGCCCTCGGGAGTTCTGAAGCTTTCTTT. It translates to CALGSSEAFF.

This clonotype was seen only a few times. The chain is built from TRBV4-2 and TRBJ1-5; a possible D gene is TRBD1 (6 bases). The CDR3 covers 15 residues. The V end lost 4 bases, the J end lost 3 bases, and 13 bases lay between the germline ends. The germline gives CDR1 LGHNA, CDR2 YNFKEQ. CDR3 sequence (DNA): TGTGCCAGCAGCCCGGGGCAGGGGAACAATCAGCCCCAGCATTTT. Residues: CASSPGQGNNQPQHF.

This clonotype was counted at least ten times. For the CDR3, the DNA is TGTGCCAGCAGTGGGTGGAGCAAATATGGCTACACCTTC. Translated: CASSGWSKYGYTF. This sequence joins TRBV25-1 and TRBJ1-2; D gene uncertain. Trimming cost V 4 bases and J 5 bases, with 11 bases left between them. Germline CDR1 is MGHDK and CDR2 is SYGVNS. The CDR3 totals 13 residues.

This clonotype was seen ten or more times. The CDR3 coding sequence is TGCAGCGTTGTGTGGAAGGATAAAGAGACCCAGTACTTC. Translation gives CSVVWKDKETQYF. The chain has TRBV29-1 and TRBJ2-5; D remains ambiguous. The germline CDR1 and CDR2 sequences are SQVTM and ANQGSEA. Trimming shortened V by 4 bases and J by 3 bases, and 12 bases separated the two germline ends. The CDR3 extends over 13 amino acids.